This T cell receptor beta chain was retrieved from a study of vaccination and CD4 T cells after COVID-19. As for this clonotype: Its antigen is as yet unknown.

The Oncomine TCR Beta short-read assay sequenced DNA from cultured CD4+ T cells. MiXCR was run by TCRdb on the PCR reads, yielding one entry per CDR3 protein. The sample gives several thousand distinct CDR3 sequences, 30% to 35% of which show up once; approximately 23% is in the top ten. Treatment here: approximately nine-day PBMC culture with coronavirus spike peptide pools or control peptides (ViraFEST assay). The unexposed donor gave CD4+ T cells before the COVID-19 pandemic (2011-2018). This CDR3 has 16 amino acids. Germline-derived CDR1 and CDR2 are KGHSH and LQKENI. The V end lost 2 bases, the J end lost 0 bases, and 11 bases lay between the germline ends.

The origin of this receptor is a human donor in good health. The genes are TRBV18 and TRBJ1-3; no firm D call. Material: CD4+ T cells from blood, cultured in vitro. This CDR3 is CASSPREVDSGNTIYF. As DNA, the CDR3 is TGTGCCAGCTCACCAAGGGAGGTCGACTCTGGAAACACCATATATTTT.